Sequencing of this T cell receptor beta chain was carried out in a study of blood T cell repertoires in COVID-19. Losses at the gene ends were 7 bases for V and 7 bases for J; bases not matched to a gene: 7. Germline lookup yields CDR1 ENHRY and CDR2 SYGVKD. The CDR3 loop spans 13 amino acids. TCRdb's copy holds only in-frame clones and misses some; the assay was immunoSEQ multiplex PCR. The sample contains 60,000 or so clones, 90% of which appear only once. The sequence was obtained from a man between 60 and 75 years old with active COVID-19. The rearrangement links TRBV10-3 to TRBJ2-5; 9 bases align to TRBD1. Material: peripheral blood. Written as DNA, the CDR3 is TGTGCCATCACGGGGACAGGGCATGGGACCCAGTACTTC. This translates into CAITGTGHGTQYF.